This TCR beta chain stems from a study of CD8 T cells in Susac syndrome (dated 2019 in TCRdb). For the study in its entirety: Whether CD8+ T cell activation and differentiation in Susac syndrome was antigen driven was tested using repertoire sequencing.

Compared with germline, V lacks 5 bases and J lacks 4 bases; bases without a gene match: 2. From the cysteine through the phenylalanine, the CDR3 covers 13 amino acids. Only CDR3 DNA remains: 39 bases, in frame from the first base. Broader findings and caveats from the paper: The study acknowledged that relatively few individuals were included in the TCR sequencing and HLA analysis.

This clonotype has a handful of counts. The antigen it recognizes is unknown. It has no much larger one-base neighbor in the sample; base qualities were not kept. Peripheral blood CD8+ and CD4+ T cells from healthy donors, Susac syndrome patients and multiple sclerosis patients were profiled using high-throughput TCR beta sequencing. Healthy donors were included as age- and sex-matched controls. Bulk CD8+ and CD4+ T cells were purified by magnetic negative isolation, while CD8+ TEMRA cells were enriched using FACS. Blood was drawn into EDTA tubes, processed within 24 hours, and PBMCs were isolated by density gradient centrifugation. PBMCs intended for TCR sequencing were cryopreserved in liquid nitrogen and thawed later in a water bath at 37 degrees C. The sorted or isolated CD4+, CD8+ and CD8+ TEMRA cells had a purity of 90% or higher. RNA was extracted using the RNeasy kit, and about 0.5 to 1 ug of the RNA was reverse transcribed with random hexamers. The immunoSEQ multiplex PCR assay, covering 54 Vbeta and 13 Jbeta segments, was used to amplify TCR beta CDR3 regions. To correct PCR amplification bias, a synthetic template baseline was used for both primer optimization and computational correction. The authors processed their data as follows. Reads were annotated to V, D and J genes according to IMGT and were analyzed with immunoSEQ Analyzer, with only productive sequences retained. To calculate clonality, Shannon entropy was normalized by log2 of the number of productive unique sequences and then subtracted from one. For each patient and control, public and private clones were evaluated among the 100 most prevalent clones. Clones were defined as Susac-specific when absent from the healthy and MS cohorts, from about 1,100 published viral clones and from other ImmuneACCESS disease sequences. TCRdb reprocessed the public reads (quality trimming at Q25 with fastp, clone calling with MiXCR) and kept in-frame beta chains. Each entry is one CDR3 protein sequence, shown with its most common DNA and genes. It is TCRdb's table, rather than the study itself, that gives the V and J calls and clone size. A total of approximately 160,000 distinct CDR3 sequences appear in this sample, over 85% of them only once. The top ten constitute over 0.11% of the sample.

This chain is built from TRBV12-3 or TRBV12-4 and TRBJ2-5; 9 central bases correspond to TRBD1. Sequences were obtained from CD4+ T cells from PBMCs. The TCR was taken from a human donor in good health. The CDR3 protein is CASSRDRAETQYF. The DNA sequence is TGTGCCAGCAGTAGGGACAGGGCAGAGACCCAGTACTTC.